This T cell receptor beta chain was obtained from a study of T cell responses to AZD1222 COVID-19 vaccine. The germline V gene has CDR1 SGHAT and CDR2 FQNNGV. CDR3 length: 11 residues. The V and J ends lost 3 bases and 5 bases respectively, with 3 bases between them. Regarding the study as a whole: Unmutated variant regions are reportedly the target of nearly half of TCRs that are spike-specific. The span of vaccine-associated CD4 TCRs extended across spike, with dominance at 160-218 and 743-854. Spike-specific TCR breadth and depth were elevated following two AZD1222 doses.

Second doses at about 4 or about 12 weeks were pooled. TCRdb's copy holds only in-frame clones and misses some; the assay was immunoSEQ multiplex PCR. Of 150,000 to 200,000 clones listed, about 92% are singletons. As to this clone: The antigen is undetermined.

The clonotype comes from an adult who received the AZD1222 COVID-19 vaccine. Sequenced here: peripheral blood, sampled 28 days after the second AZD1222 dose. The V call is TRBV11-2, the J call TRBJ2-3; D remains unclear. The CDR3 is CASSFEDTQYF. The CDR3 DNA follows: TGTGCCAGCAGCTTTGAAGATACGCAGTATTTT.